Presented here are 8 T cell receptor beta chains from one specimen sequenced in a study of T cell changes during pregnancy in multiple sclerosis. Repertoires were generated with immunoSEQ multiplex PCR, while TCRdb's copy carries only in-frame clones and drops some. The sample lists fewer than 70,000 clones, roughly 90% occurring once. Sequenced material: peripheral blood, taken in the second trimester of pregnancy. The source is a female donor in good health, enrolled as a control in a pregnancy study.

The chain links TRBV5-8 to TRBJ2-3; D is perhaps TRBD1 (5 bases). The CDR3 spans 14 residues. Germline V gene sequence: CDR1 SGHTS, CDR2 YDEGEE. Trimming pared 8 bases from V and 4 bases from J, leaving 17 bases between. This CDR3 reads CARPAREGPDTQYF. The CDR3 nucleotides are TGTGCCAGGCCCGCCAGGGAAGGGCCAGATACGCAGTATTTT.

This clone was seen just once. V and J are TRBV6-6 and TRBJ1-4; TRBD1 might be the D (5 bases). Germline V gene lookup returns CDR1 MNHNY and CDR2 SVGAGI (reference sequence). The CDR3 covers 15 residues. Trimming left V 5 bases short and J 7 bases short, with 17 bases between. The CDR3 region has the DNA TGTGCCAGCAGTGCGGGACCCGGGAAGGGTGAAAAACTGTTTTTT. Translation: CASSAGPGKGEKLFF.

This sequence joins TRBV7-2 and TRBJ1-2, with 7 positions matching TRBD1. This CDR3 spans 17 amino acids. Germline V gene lookup returns CDR1 SGHTA and CDR2 FQGNSA. V was pared by 3 bases and J by 1 base, with 11 bases of the junction left unmatched. The CDR3 sequence is CASSLRGPDTVNYGYTF. CDR3 nucleotides: TGTGCCAGCAGCTTGAGGGGGCCGGACACGGTTAACTATGGCTACACCTTC.

This chain joins TRBV2 and TRBJ2-1; perhaps TRBD2 as D (7 bases). Trimming took off 6 bases at V and 7 bases at J, with 16 bases between the two ends. This CDR3 has 14 amino acids. Germline CDR1 and CDR2: SNHLY and FYNNEI. DNA for the CDR3: TGTGCCAGCAGCGGGGGGCAAGGGATGAATGAGCAGTTCTTC. Translating it yields CASSGGQGMNEQFF.

The CDR3: CASSPRDRGEQYF. The CDR3 nucleotides read TGCGCCAGCAGCCCCCGGGACAGGGGTGAGCAGTACTTC. The V call is TRBV5-1, the J call TRBJ2-7; 10 positions agree with TRBD1. The CDR3 has 13 residues. CDR1 SGHRS and CDR2 YFSETQ come from the germline V gene. V lost 4 bases to trimming and J lost 7 bases; unmatched junction nucleotides: 5.

CDR3 nucleotides: TGCGCCAGCAGGTCAGGGTTGAATTCACCCCTCCACTTT. Translating gives CASRSGLNSPLHF. The J gene is TRBJ1-6, the V gene TRBV10-1; tentative D call: TRBD1 (5 bases). Germline lookup yields CDR1 WNHNN and CDR2 SYGVQD (reference sequence). The CDR3 has 13 amino acids. The germline V and J ends were trimmed by 6 bases and 7 bases, with 10 bases remaining between them.

The V gene is TRBV6-5, the J gene TRBJ2-1; 8 bases match TRBD2. The V gene end was trimmed by 8 bases and the J gene end by 5 bases; junction bases not matched to a gene: 8. Germline V gene data show CDR1 as MNHEY and CDR2 as SVGAGI. This CDR3 comprises 14 residues. The CDR3 protein is CASQRGLVHNEQFF. CDR3 DNA sequence: TGTGCCAGCCAACGGGGACTAGTCCACAATGAGCAGTTCTTC.

The CDR3 nucleotides are TGTGCCAGCAGTTTATTAGGAGACAGGGGTCGGGAGACCCAGTACTTC. Translating gives CASSLLGDRGRETQYF. The chain has TRBV27 and TRBJ2-5, with 8 positions matching TRBD1. CDR3 size: 16 residues. Germline V gives CDR1 MNHEY, CDR2 SMNVEV (reference sequence). The V gene end was trimmed by 1 base and the J gene end by 5 bases; junction bases not matched to a gene: 9.